Listed below are T cell receptor beta chains from one sample, sequenced in a study of post-analysis software for immune sequencing data. TCRdb passed the PCR reads through MiXCR, listing each CDR3 protein once. The table has hundreds of thousands of distinct CDR3 sequences, 25% to 30% seen once. Sequencing used blood. The receptors come from a girl between 5 and 17 years old with multiple sclerosis. Each CDR3 is given with its conserved first and last residue. D genes are given only for firm matches. Size values are once, few and many counts, or a class for expanded clones, and some rows have none.

CDR3,DNA,J,size,V,D
CASSSPSGALYEQYF,TGTGCCAGCAGCTCCCCTAGCGGGGCCCTCTACGAGCAGTACTTC,TRBJ2-7,.,TRBV7-9,TRBD2
CASSRRTGSYEQYF,TGTGCCAGCAGTCGTAGGACAGGGTCCTACGAGCAGTACTTC,TRBJ2-7,.,TRBV27,TRBD1
CASKDGFTEAFF,TGCGCCAGCAAGGACGGCTTCACTGAAGCTTTCTTT,TRBJ1-1,.,TRBV5-1,.
CASSLGHTNQPQHF,TGCGCCAGCAGCTTGGGACACACAAATCAGCCCCAGCATTTT,TRBJ1-5,.,TRBV5-1,.
CAINGQGGGNEQFF,TGTGCCATCAATGGACAGGGCGGTGGGAATGAGCAGTTCTTC,TRBJ2-1,many,TRBV10-3,TRBD1
CSALGFLVRNEQFF,TGCAGTGCACTAGGATTTCTTGTTCGGAATGAGCAGTTCTTC,TRBJ2-1,many,TRBV20-1,.
CASSKSGLAGGGERYF,TGTGCCAGCAGCAAATCTGGGCTAGCGGGAGGGGGTGAGCGGTACTTC,TRBJ2-7,.,TRBV21-1,.
CASSPGTGASREQFF,TGTGCCAGCAGTCCCGGGACAGGGGCTAGCCGTGAGCAGTTCTTC,TRBJ2-1,.,TRBV6-2/TRBV6-3,TRBD1
CASSYSTGTSRAQYF,TGTGCCAGCAGTTACTCGACCGGGACTAGCCGTGCGCAGTATTTT,TRBJ2-3,.,TRBV6-5,TRBD2
CSARCLAGACSTDTQYF,TGCAGTGCTAGGTGTCTAGCGGGGGCCTGCAGCACAGATACGCAGTATTTT,TRBJ2-3,few,TRBV20-1,TRBD2
CSVEDRGGSYNEQFF,TGCAGCGTTGAGGATAGGGGGGGTAGCTACAATGAGCAGTTCTTC,TRBJ2-1,.,TRBV29-1,.
CSAGTSSYEQYF,TGCAGTGCTGGGACAAGCTCCTACGAGCAGTACTTC,TRBJ2-7,.,TRBV20-1,.
CASSPDWGRYNEQYF,TGTGCCAGCAGCCCAGACTGGGGTAGGTACAATGAGCAGTACTTC,TRBJ2-7,few,TRBV9,.
CASSPDPSERAQYF,TGTGCCAGCAGCCCGGACCCCTCCGAGAGGGCCCAGTACTTC,TRBJ2-5,.,TRBV5-6,.
CASSLIPGQTNSPLHF,TGTGCCAGCAGCTTAATCCCGGGACAGACAAATTCACCCCTCCACTTT,TRBJ1-6,few,TRBV7-9,TRBD1
CASSVGGPTQYF,TGTGCCAGCAGTGTCGGGGGTCCTACGCAGTATTTT,TRBJ2-3,.,TRBV6-6,.
CASYGTSSYNEQFF,TGCGCCAGCTACGGGACTAGCAGTTACAATGAGCAGTTCTTC,TRBJ2-1,once,TRBV5-1,TRBD2
CASSLTGGFSYEQYF,TGCGCCAGCAGTCTCACAGGGGGCTTCTCCTACGAGCAGTACTTC,TRBJ2-7,few,TRBV5-1,TRBD1
CAIAGGETQYF,TGTGCCATCGCGGGGGGGGAGACCCAGTACTTC,TRBJ2-5,.,TRBV6-2/TRBV6-3,TRBD2
CASSEFRDEQYF,TGTGCCAGCAGTGAATTCCGAGACGAGCAGTACTTC,TRBJ2-7,.,TRBV2,.
CSATPRGGQWETQYF,TGCAGTGCTACCCCGCGGGGGGGCCAATGGGAGACCCAGTACTTC,TRBJ2-5,.,TRBV20-1,TRBD2
CSVGQQPSYEQYF,TGCAGCGTGGGACAGCAACCCTCCTACGAGCAGTACTTC,TRBJ2-7,many,TRBV29-1,TRBD1
CASSPEPPGNTIYF,TGCGCCAGCAGCCCGGAACCCCCTGGAAACACCATATATTTT,TRBJ1-3,.,TRBV5-1,.
CASSLTGQTGANVLTF,TGCGCCAGCAGCTTAACCGGACAGACTGGGGCCAACGTCCTGACTTTC,TRBJ2-6,few,TRBV5-1,.
CSALGQVNEKLFF,TGCAGTGCTCTCGGACAGGTGAATGAAAAACTGTTTTTT,TRBJ1-4,few,TRBV20-1,TRBD1
CSVQTGFNSPLHF,TGCAGCGTACAGACAGGGTTTAATTCACCCCTCCACTTT,TRBJ1-6,.,TRBV29-1,TRBD1
CASSLAGTGGYNEQFF,TGCGCCAGCAGCTTGGCCGGGACAGGGGGCTACAATGAGCAGTTCTTC,TRBJ2-1,.,TRBV5-1,TRBD1
CASTYTGELFF,TGTGCCAGTACTTACACCGGGGAGCTGTTTTTT,TRBJ2-2,few,TRBV19,.
CSARDLEQPYNEQFF,TGCAGTGCTAGAGATCTAGAACAGCCATACAATGAGCAGTTCTTC,TRBJ2-1,few,TRBV20-1,.
CASSLHDSTDTQYF,TGTGCCAGCAGCCTACACGACAGCACAGATACGCAGTATTTT,TRBJ2-3,many,TRBV7-7,.
CASSPGSRGGTNYGYTF,TGTGCCAGCAGCCCAGGTTCTCGTGGCGGAACAAACTATGGCTACACCTTC,TRBJ1-2,few,TRBV7-9,.